The clone carrying this T cell receptor (beta chain) was observed a handful of times. The antigen remains undetermined. The sample originates from a study of cytomegalovirus exposure and HLA in healthy donors. Study context: Earlier, approximately 190 million T cells were analyzed, and some 120 million unique TCR beta sequences were found among them.

Primers for the PCR totalled 60 Vbeta and 13 Jbeta. The assay was immunoSEQ multiplex PCR, and TCRdb's table has in-frame clones only and misses some. The sample has around 150,000 clones, approximately 70% seen once. Broader study findings: An assumption of roughly uniform sequencing depth across donors underlay the presence/absence analyses.

Trimming took 0 bases from V and 0 from J, leaving 9 bases between them. The length of the CDR3 is 16 residues. Germline CDR1 reads MNHEY; CDR2 reads SVGAGI. This TCR was recovered from a woman aged 55-70 years in good health and CMV-seronegative. The genes are TRBV6-5 and TRBJ1-3; D is unclear. Sequencing used PBMCs. This CDR3 is CASSYSRGISGNTIYF. As DNA, the CDR3 is TGTGCCAGCAGTTACTCTCGCGGAATCTCTGGAAACACCATATATTTT.